This T cell receptor beta chain was sequenced in a study of cytomegalovirus exposure and HLA in healthy donors. CDR1 and CDR2 from the germline V gene are MDHEN and SYDVKM. V gave up 6 bases and J gave up 7 bases, with 9 bases separating them. The CDR3 has 11 residues. The PCR used 60 Vbeta and 13 Jbeta primers. Data came from immunoSEQ multiplex PCR; TCRdb stores just in-frame clones and leaves some out. The sample table includes 130,000 to 150,000 clones. Sequences were obtained from PBMCs. This TCR came from a woman aged 50 to 60 in good health and CMV-seronegative. This chain links TRBV28 with TRBJ1-1; D gene ambiguous. CDR3 in amino acids: CASSLVSEAFF. The CDR3 nucleotides are TGTGCCAGCAGCTTGGTCAGTGAAGCTTTCTTT.